This TCR beta chain stems from a study of blood T cells in healthy people across ages. The CDR3 length is 14 residues. Germline V gives CDR1 SQVTM, CDR2 ANQGSEA. The V and J ends lost 5 bases and 2 bases respectively, with 12 bases between them. Together with a sample-barcoded 5' primer, a J-beta primer mix was included in a second PCR lasting roughly 6 to 12 cycles. From the 5' RACE reads, TCRdb called clonotypes with MiXCR, one entry per CDR3 protein. This sample carries under 1,000,000 distinct CDR3 sequences, about half of them seen once, and the ten largest clones take over 15%. Points from the study as a whole: While age rose, TCR beta diversity per million T cells dropped in a roughly linear way. Across samples, TCR beta diversity tracked strongly with naive T cell percentage.

Details on this clonotype: The target antigen is unknown.

This chain joins TRBV29-1 and TRBJ2-2; D assignment may be TRBD1 or TRBD2 (7 bases each). This receptor was taken from a man older than 75 in good health. Sequenced sample: blood. Written as DNA, the CDR3 is TGCAGCGTTACAGGGGACTACAACACCGGGGAGCTGTTTTTT. Its protein product is CSVTGDYNTGELFF.